The T cell receptor (beta chain) under discussion was sequenced for a study of shared clonotypes between healthy human individuals. Findings and limits, study-wide: Roughly 5% of naive CD4 clonotypes were common to a handful of donors.

To note about this clone: Its antigen is unknown.

V lost 3 bases, J lost 8 bases, and 7 bases stayed unmatched. CDR3 length equals 15 residues. The V gene's germline CDR1 is MDHEN and CDR2 SYDVKM. Profiled with immunoSEQ multiplex PCR; TCRdb holds only in-frame clones, not every one. The sample includes about 680,000 clones, around 90% of them seen just once. Cells designated naive CD8 were CD45RO-negative and were positively selected for CCR7, with terminally differentiated effector memory CD45RA+ cells excluded. This clonotype was obtained from a man aged 30 to 39 in good health. The chain is built from TRBV28 and TRBJ2-1, with 10 bases that match TRBD2. The specimen was naive CD8+ T cells sorted from blood. CDR3 in amino acids: CASSLVLAGVYEQFF. The CDR3 coding sequence is TGTGCCAGCAGTTTGGTGCTAGCGGGAGTCTATGAGCAGTTCTTC. The full variable domain, in which reference TRBV28 and TRBJ2-1 provide the parts outside the CDR3, is DVKVTQSSRYLVKRTGEKVFLECVQDMDHENMFWYRQDPGLGLRLIYFSYDVKMKEKGDIPEGYSVSREKKERFSLILESASTNQTSMYLCASSLVLAGVYEQFFGPGTRLTVL.